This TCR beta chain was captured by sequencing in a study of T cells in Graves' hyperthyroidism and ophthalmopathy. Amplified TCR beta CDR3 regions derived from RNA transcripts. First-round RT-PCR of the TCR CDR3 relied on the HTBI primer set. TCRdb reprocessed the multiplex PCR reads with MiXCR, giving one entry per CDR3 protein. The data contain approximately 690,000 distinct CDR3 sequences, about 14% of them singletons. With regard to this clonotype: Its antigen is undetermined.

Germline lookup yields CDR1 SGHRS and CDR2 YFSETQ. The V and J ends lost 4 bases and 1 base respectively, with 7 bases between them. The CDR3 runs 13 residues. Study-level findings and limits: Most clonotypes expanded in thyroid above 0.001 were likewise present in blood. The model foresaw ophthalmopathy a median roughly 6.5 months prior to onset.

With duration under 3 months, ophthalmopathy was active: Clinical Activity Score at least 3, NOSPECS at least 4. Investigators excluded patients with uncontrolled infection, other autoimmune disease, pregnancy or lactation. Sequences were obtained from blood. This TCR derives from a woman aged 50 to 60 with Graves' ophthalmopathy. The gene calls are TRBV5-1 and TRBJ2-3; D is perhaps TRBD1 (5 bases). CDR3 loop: CASSEQGTDTQYF. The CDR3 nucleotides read TGCGCCAGCAGCGAACAGGGCACAGATACGCAGTATTTT.